Below, one T cell receptor (beta chain) is given with its context. Its target is unknown. Stable Graves' hyperthyroidism denoted no ophthalmopathy progression over 18 months. Each diagnosis drew on symptoms, thyroxine, TRAb, thyroid ultrasound and orbital computed tomography findings. V was cut by 5 bases and J by 7 bases, with 15 bases left in between. CDR1 is GTSNPN and CDR2 is SVGIG in the germline V gene (reference sequence). The CDR3 is 14 residues long. This sample is drawn from a study of T cells in Graves' hyperthyroidism and ophthalmopathy. General study results and limits: In blood, most of the thyroid clonotypes expanded above 0.001 were also present.

From RNA transcripts, TCR beta CDR3 regions were amplified. A first-round RT-PCR of the TCR CDR3 used the HTBI primer set. Using its own MiXCR run on the multiplex PCR reads, TCRdb lists one record per CDR3 protein. The repertoire holds a few hundred thousand distinct CDR3 sequences, with 15% as singletons. Sample: blood. The clonotype comes from a woman in her twenties or thirties with Graves' hyperthyroidism. The chain uses TRBV30 and TRBJ1-6; D gene uncertain. CDR3 region: CAWAGRAENSPLHF. In DNA, the CDR3 is TGTGCCTGGGCTGGGAGGGCAGAAAATTCACCCCTCCACTTT.